This entry lists 20 T cell receptor beta chains sequenced from one sample in a study of Ad26.COV2.S vaccination and SARS-CoV-2 variants. Treatment: roughly 20 received Ad26.COV2.S at low or high dose, single or two shots; several received placebo; per-sample allocation not given. Sample collection was performed on day 63 after the first vaccine or placebo injection. Only in-frame clones appear in the TCRdb table, and some are missing; sequencing was by immunoSEQ multiplex PCR. The data contain hundreds of thousands of clones, over 75% of them seen just once; the ten biggest clones take up 12%. This sample comprised peripheral blood, obtained in a trial of Ad26.COV2.S vaccine versus placebo. These receptor sequences come from a person between 18 and 60 years old who received the Ad26.COV2.S COVID-19 vaccine or a placebo.

The genes are TRBV11-3 and TRBJ2-2; tentatively, D is TRBD2 (6 bases). The germline CDR1 and CDR2 sequences are SGHNT and YENEEA. The CDR3 is 16 amino acids. V was clipped by 4 bases and J by 1 base, with 13 bases between them. CDR3 residues: CASSSRWGGNTGELFF. The CDR3 coding sequence is TGTGCCAGCAGCTCCCGGTGGGGAGGGAACACCGGGGAGCTGTTTTTT.

The chain combines TRBV28 with TRBJ2-7, with D perhaps TRBD2 (5 bases). CDR1 MDHEN and CDR2 SYDVKM come from the germline V gene. V dropped 2 bases and J dropped 6 bases, with 17 bases sitting between them. The CDR3 is 15 amino acids. This chain's CDR3 is CASSLLLGLAGEQYF. DNA for the CDR3: TGTGCCAGCAGTTTACTCTTAGGTCTAGCTGGCGAGCAGTACTTC.

This clone appeared a few times. The chain links TRBV2 to TRBJ1-5; D is unresolved. Germline V lookup: CDR1 SNHLY, CDR2 FYNNEI. Trimming stripped 6 bases from V and 4 bases from J, with 7 bases between. This CDR3 comprises 12 residues. CDR3 in DNA: TGTGCCAGCAGGGAACATAATCAGCCCCAGCATTTT. Its translation is CASREHNQPQHF.

A single count supports this clone. This chain links TRBV19 with TRBJ2-7; 14 positions match TRBD2. The CDR3 length is 17 residues. Germline CDR1 reads LNHDA; CDR2 reads SQIVND (reference sequence). Trimming cost V 6 bases and J 1 base; bases outside gene matches: 8. The CDR3 DNA is TGTGCCAGTAGCTTGGGACTAGCGGGAGAAGGGTCCTACGAGCAGTACTTC. This codes for CASSLGLAGEGSYEQYF.

A single count supports this clone. The chain carries TRBV25-1 and TRBJ2-5; 8 bases are shared with TRBD1. The V gene end was trimmed by 4 bases and the J gene end by 0 bases; junction bases not matched to a gene: 4. This CDR3 contains 15 residues. CDR1 and CDR2 from the germline V gene are MGHDK and SYGVNS. The CDR3 DNA is TGTGCCAGCAGTGCCTTGGACAGGGACCAAGAGACCCAGTACTTC. Translated, it gives CASSALDRDQETQYF.

The CDR3 sequence is CASSGQRFNEKLFF. Here the CDR3 DNA reads TGTGCCAGCAGTGGTCAGAGGTTTAATGAAAAACTGTTTTTT. The J gene is TRBJ1-4, the V gene TRBV2; D ambiguous. CDR3 length: 14 amino acids. The ends were cut back, 4 bases at V and 4 bases at J, with 10 bases in the middle. Germline V CDR1 and CDR2: SNHLY, FYNNEI.

V and J are TRBV12-2 and TRBJ2-7. TRBV12-2 is a pseudogene segment. This CDR3 is built from 16 residues. The chain's CDR3 is CASRLGQPRGPYEQYF. Here the CDR3 DNA reads TGTGCAAGTCGCTTAGGCCAACCCCGGGGGCCCTACGAGCAGTACTTC.

This rearrangement joins TRBV4-3 to TRBJ2-3; 8 bases match TRBD2. Germline trimming cut 0 bases from V and 0 bases from J; bases unmatched to any gene: 5. The CDR3 contains 17 residues. Germline assignment: CDR1 LGHNA and CDR2 YSLEER. The CDR3 DNA follows: TGCGCCAGCAGCCAAGATACCGCGGGAGGCAGCACAGATACGCAGTATTTT. Translated, it gives CASSQDTAGGSTDTQYF.

V is TRBV9 and J is TRBJ2-3; D not certain. The germline V and J ends were trimmed by 4 bases and 0 bases, with 3 bases remaining between them. Germline assignment: CDR1 SGDLS and CDR2 YYNGEE. This CDR3 region has 12 residues. The CDR3 nucleotides read TGTGCCAGCAGCTACAGCACAGATACGCAGTATTTT. This codes for CASSYSTDTQYF.

The J gene is TRBJ2-3, the V gene TRBV3-1 (or the pseudogene TRBV3-2); 8 bases align to TRBD2. The CDR3 extends over 16 amino acids. The V gene end was trimmed by 3 bases and the J gene end by 6 bases; junction bases not matched to a gene: 11. The V gene's germline CDR1 is LGHDT and CDR2 YNNKEL (reference sequence). CDR3 sequence reads: CASSQAGGRSADTQYF. CDR3 DNA sequence: TGTGCCAGCAGCCAGGCGGGGGGTCGGAGTGCGGATACGCAGTATTTT.

This chain links TRBV11-2 with TRBJ2-7, with a weak D call TRBD1 (7 bases). The CDR3 extends over 14 amino acids. Germline V gene lookup returns CDR1 SGHAT and CDR2 FQNNGV. V was clipped by 5 bases and J by 2 bases, with 13 bases between them. The CDR3 DNA follows: TGTGCCAGCAGCCGAATCAGGGGGGCCTACGAGCAGTACTTC. This translates into CASSRIRGAYEQYF.

This chain uses TRBV11-3 with TRBJ1-1; 7 nucleotides align to TRBD1. Germline V lookup: CDR1 SGHNT, CDR2 YENEEA. V dropped 5 bases and J dropped 3; count of bases not matched to a gene: 3. The CDR3 contains 13 residues. The CDR3 nucleotides are TGTGCCAGCAGCACTACAGGGGACACTGAAGCTTTCTTT. Amino acid sequence: CASSTTGDTEAFF.

J is TRBJ2-5 and V is TRBV29-1; TRBD1 agrees at 10 bases. The V gene's germline CDR1 is SQVTM and CDR2 ANQGSEA. This CDR3 has 14 amino acids. Germline trimming cut 6 bases from V and 5 bases from J; bases unmatched to any gene: 9. The CDR3 nucleotides read TGCAGCGTCGAAAGGGGGACAGGGGTTGAGACCCAGTACTTC. Amino acids: CSVERGTGVETQYF.

The chain is built from TRBV19 and TRBJ2-2; D unresolved. The CDR3 loop spans 15 amino acids. V was shortened by 6 bases and J by 0 bases, with 11 bases between the two germline ends. Germline lookup yields CDR1 LNHDA and CDR2 SQIVND (reference sequence). The CDR3 nucleotides are TGTGCCAGTAGCCAGACAACCGCGAACACCGGGGAGCTGTTTTTT. Protein: CASSQTTANTGELFF.

This sequence joins TRBV11-2 and TRBJ1-1; TRBD1 matches at 10 bases. V shed 4 bases, J shed 3 bases, and the junction held 14 bases outside the gene matches. The germline V gene encodes CDR1 SGHAT and CDR2 FQNNGV. This CDR3 has 18 amino acids. The CDR3, as DNA: TGTGCCAGCAGCTACAGGGGGACAGGGGCGGTGGGAGACACTGAAGCTTTCTTT. Its protein is CASSYRGTGAVGDTEAFF.

The chain couples TRBV19 to TRBJ1-5; 8 bases align to TRBD1. The junction had 11 bases not matched to a gene; V was cut back by 10 bases and J by 0 bases. The CDR3 loop spans 16 amino acids. Germline CDR1 reads LNHDA; CDR2 reads SQIVND (reference sequence). CDR3 coding DNA: TGTGCCACGACAGAACAGGGGGTATATAGCAATCAGCCCCAGCATTTT. Protein sequence: CATTEQGVYSNQPQHF.

The rearrangement uses TRBV28 and TRBJ2-2; maybe TRBD2 (6 bases). The CDR3 sequence is 15 residues long. Per the germline V gene, CDR1 is MDHEN and CDR2 is SYDVKM. The ends were cut back, 6 bases at V and 1 base at J, with 12 bases in the middle. The CDR3 nucleotides are TGTGCCAGCAGGTATCCAGCGGGGAACACCGGGGAGCTGTTTTTT. This codes for CASRYPAGNTGELFF.

The chain has TRBV19 and TRBJ2-3; perhaps TRBD1 as D (5 bases). The CDR3 is 15 residues long. Germline V gives CDR1 LNHDA, CDR2 SQIVND (reference sequence). The V gene lost 5 bases and the J gene lost 0 bases, with 12 bases spanning the gap. The CDR3: CASSLQVSSTDTQYF. CDR3 in DNA: TGTGCCAGTAGTCTACAGGTGTCTAGCACAGATACGCAGTATTTT.

The V and J genes are TRBV6-1 and TRBJ2-3, with D possibly TRBD2 on 5 matching bases. The CDR3 has 16 residues. CDR1 is MNHNS, CDR2 SASEGT, per germline. V lost 2 bases and J lost 2, with 14 bases in between. CDR3 loop: CASSEIGRAATDTQYF. The CDR3, as DNA: TGTGCCAGCAGTGAAATAGGGCGGGCAGCCACAGATACGCAGTATTTT.

J is TRBJ2-2 and V is TRBV11-3; weak D call: TRBD1 (6 bases). Germline V lookup: CDR1 SGHNT, CDR2 YENEEA. Trimming took 5 bases from V and 7 from J, leaving 11 bases between them. CDR3 length: 13 residues. CDR3 coding DNA: TGTGCCAGCAGCGGAAGGGGGAACGGGGAGCTGTTTTTT. Residues: CASSGRGNGELFF.